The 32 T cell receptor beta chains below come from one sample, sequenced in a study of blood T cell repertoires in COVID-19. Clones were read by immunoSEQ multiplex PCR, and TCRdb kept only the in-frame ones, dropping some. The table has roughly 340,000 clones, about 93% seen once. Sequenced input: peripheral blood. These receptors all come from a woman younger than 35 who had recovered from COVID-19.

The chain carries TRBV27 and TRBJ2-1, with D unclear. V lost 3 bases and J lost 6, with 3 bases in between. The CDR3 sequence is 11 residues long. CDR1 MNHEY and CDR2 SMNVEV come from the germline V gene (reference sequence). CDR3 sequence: CASSFLNEQFF. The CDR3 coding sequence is TGTGCCAGCAGTTTCCTCAATGAGCAGTTCTTC.

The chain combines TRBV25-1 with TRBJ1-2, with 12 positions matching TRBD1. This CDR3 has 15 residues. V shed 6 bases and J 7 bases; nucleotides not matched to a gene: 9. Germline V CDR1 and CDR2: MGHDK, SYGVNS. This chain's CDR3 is CASRPPGQGASGYTF. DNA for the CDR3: TGTGCCAGCAGACCACCGGGACAGGGGGCCTCTGGCTACACCTTC.

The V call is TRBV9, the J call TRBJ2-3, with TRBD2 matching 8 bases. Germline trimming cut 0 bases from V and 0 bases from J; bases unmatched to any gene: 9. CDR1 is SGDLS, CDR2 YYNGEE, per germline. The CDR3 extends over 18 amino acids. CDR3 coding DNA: TGTGCCAGCAGCGTAGCTCTCGCTAGCGGGTTTAGCACAGATACGCAGTATTTT. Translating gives CASSVALASGFSTDTQYF.

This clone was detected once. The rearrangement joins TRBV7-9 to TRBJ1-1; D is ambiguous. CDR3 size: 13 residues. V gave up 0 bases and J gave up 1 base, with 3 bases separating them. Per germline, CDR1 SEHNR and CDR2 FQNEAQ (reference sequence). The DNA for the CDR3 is TGTGCCAGCAGCTTAGCCGGGAACACTGAAGCTTTCTTT. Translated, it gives CASSLAGNTEAFF.

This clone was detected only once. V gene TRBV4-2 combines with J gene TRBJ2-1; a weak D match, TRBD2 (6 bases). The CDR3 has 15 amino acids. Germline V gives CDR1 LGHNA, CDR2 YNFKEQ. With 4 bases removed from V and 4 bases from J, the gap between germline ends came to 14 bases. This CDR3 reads CASSLTSGPYNEQFF. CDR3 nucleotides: TGTGCCAGCAGCCTTACGAGCGGGCCATACAATGAGCAGTTCTTC.

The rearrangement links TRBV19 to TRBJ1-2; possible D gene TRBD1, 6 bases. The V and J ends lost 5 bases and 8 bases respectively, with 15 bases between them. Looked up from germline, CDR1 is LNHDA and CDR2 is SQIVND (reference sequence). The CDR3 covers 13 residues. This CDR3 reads CASSSLDRKGYTF. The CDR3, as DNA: TGTGCCAGTAGTTCCTTAGACAGGAAGGGCTACACCTTC.

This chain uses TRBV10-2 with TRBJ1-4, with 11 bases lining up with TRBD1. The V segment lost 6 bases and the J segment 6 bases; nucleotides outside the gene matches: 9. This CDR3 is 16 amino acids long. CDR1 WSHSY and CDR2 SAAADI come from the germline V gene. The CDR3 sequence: CASSATGTGGDEKLFF. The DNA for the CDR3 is TGCGCCAGCAGCGCCACCGGGACAGGGGGGGATGAAAAACTGTTTTTT.

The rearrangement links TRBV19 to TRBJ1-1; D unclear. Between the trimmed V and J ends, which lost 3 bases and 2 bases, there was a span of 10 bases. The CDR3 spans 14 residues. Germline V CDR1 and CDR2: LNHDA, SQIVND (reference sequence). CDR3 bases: TGTGCCAGTAGTATTCGGGGAGGAAACACTGAAGCTTTCTTT. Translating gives CASSIRGGNTEAFF. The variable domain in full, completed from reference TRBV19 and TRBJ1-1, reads DGGITQSPKYLFRKEGQNVTLSCEQNLNHDAMYWYRQDPGQGLRLIYYSQIVNDFQKGDIAEGYSVSREKKESFPLTVTSAQKNPTAFYLCASSIRGGNTEAFFGQGTRLTVV.

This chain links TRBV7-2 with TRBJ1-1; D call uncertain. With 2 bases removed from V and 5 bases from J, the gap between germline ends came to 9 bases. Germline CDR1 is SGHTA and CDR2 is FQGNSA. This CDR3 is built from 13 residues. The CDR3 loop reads CASSLRSGTEAFF. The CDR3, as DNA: TGTGCCAGCAGCTTAAGATCGGGAACTGAAGCTTTCTTT.

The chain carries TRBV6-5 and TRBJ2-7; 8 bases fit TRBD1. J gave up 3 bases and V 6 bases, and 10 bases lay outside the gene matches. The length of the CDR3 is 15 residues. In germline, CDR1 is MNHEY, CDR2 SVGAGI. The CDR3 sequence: CASSVDRGALYEQYV. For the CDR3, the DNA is TGTGCCAGCAGCGTTGACAGGGGCGCACTCTACGAGCAGTACGTC.

CDR3: CASSPGGFATEAFF. DNA of the CDR3: TGTGCCAGCTCACCAGGGGGGTTCGCCACTGAAGCTTTCTTT. V gene TRBV18 combines with J gene TRBJ1-1; D may be TRBD1 (5 bases). Germline values: CDR1 KGHSH, CDR2 LQKENI. The CDR3 length is 14 residues. V was shortened by 2 bases and J by 4 bases, with 11 bases between the two germline ends.

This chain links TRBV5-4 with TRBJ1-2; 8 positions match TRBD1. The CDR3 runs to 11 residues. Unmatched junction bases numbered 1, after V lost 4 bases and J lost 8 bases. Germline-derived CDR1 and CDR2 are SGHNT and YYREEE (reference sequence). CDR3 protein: CASSPGGGYTF. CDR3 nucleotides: TGTGCCAGCAGCCCAGGGGGCGGCTACACCTTC. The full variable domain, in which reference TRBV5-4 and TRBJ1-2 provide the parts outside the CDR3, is ETGVTQSPTHLIKTRGQQVTLRCSSQSGHNTVSWYQQALGQGPQFIFQYYREEENGRGNFPPRFSGLQFPNYSSELNVNALELDDSALYLCASSPGGGYTFGSGTRLTVV.

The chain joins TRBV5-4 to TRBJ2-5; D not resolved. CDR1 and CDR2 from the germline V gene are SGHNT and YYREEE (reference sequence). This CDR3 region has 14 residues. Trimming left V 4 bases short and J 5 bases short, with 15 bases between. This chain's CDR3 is CASSTIYSGETQYF. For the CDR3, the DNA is TGTGCCAGCAGCACCATATACTCGGGTGAGACCCAGTACTTC.

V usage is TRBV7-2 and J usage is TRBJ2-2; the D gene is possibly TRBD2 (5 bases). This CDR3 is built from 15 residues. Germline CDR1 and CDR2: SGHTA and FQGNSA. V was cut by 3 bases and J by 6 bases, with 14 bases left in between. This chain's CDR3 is CASSFIGSGAGELFF. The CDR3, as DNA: TGTGCCAGCAGCTTTATAGGGAGTGGCGCCGGGGAGCTGTTTTTT. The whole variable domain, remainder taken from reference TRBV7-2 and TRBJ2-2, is GAGVSQSPSNKVTEKGKDVELRCDPISGHTALYWYRQSLGQGLEFLIYFQGNSAPDKSGLPSDRFSAERTGGSVSTLTIQRTQQEDSAVYLCASSFIGSGAGELFFGEGSRLTVL.

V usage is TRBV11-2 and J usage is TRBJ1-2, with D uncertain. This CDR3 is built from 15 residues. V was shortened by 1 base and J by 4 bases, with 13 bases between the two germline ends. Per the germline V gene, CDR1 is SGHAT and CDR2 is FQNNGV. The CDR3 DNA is TGTGCCAGCAGCTTAGGGAACCCAGGAAGCTATGGCTACACCTTC. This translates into CASSLGNPGSYGYTF.

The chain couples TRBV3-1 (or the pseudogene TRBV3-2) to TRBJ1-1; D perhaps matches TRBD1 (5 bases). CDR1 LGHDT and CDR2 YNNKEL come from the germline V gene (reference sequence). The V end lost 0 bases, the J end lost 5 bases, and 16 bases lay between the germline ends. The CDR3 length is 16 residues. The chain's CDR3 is CASSQDLPGGGTEAFF. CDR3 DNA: TGTGCCAGCAGCCAAGATCTCCCGGGGGGGGGAACTGAAGCTTTCTTT.

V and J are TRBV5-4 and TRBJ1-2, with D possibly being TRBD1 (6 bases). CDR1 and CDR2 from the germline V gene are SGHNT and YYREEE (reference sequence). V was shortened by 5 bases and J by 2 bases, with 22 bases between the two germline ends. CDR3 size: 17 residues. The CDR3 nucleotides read TGTGCCAGCAGGCGAGAAGCACAGGGTCGGGGCAACTATGGCTACACCTTC. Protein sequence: CASRREAQGRGNYGYTF.

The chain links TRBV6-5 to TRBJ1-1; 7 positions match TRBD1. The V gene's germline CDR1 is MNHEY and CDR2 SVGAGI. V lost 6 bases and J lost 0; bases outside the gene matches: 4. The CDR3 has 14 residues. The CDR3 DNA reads TGTGCCAGCAGACCAGGGGGTATGAACACTGAAGCTTTCTTT. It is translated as CASRPGGMNTEAFF.

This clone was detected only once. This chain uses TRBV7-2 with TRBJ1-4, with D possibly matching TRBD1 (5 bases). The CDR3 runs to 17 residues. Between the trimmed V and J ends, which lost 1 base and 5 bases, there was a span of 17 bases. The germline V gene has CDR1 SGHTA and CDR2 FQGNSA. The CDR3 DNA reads TGTGCCAGCAGCTTAGTTGGTGTGGGGCTGGGGAATGAAAAACTGTTTTTT. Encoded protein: CASSLVGVGLGNEKLFF. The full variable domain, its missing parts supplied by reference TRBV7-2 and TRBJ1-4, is GAGVSQSPSNKVTEKGKDVELRCDPISGHTALYWYRQSLGQGLEFLIYFQGNSAPDKSGLPSDRFSAERTGGSVSTLTIQRTQQEDSAVYLCASSLVGVGLGNEKLFFGSGTQLSVL.

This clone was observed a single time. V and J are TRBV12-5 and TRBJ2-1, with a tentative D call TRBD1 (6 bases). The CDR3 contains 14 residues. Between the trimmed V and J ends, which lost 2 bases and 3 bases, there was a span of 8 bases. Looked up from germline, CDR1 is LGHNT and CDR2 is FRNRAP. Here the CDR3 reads CASGLTGFYNEQFF. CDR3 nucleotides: TGTGCTAGTGGTTTGACAGGGTTCTACAATGAGCAGTTCTTC.

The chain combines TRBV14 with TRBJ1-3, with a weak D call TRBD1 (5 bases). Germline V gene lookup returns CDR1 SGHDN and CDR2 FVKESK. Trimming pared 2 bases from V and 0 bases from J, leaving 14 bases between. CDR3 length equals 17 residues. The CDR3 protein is CASSQRQGTSSGNTIYF. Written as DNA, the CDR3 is TGTGCCAGCAGCCAAAGGCAGGGCACCTCCTCTGGAAACACCATATATTTT.

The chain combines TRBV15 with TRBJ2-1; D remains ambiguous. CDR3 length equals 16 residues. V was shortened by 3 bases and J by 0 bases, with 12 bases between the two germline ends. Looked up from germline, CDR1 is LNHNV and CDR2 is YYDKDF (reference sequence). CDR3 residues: CATSSPAWSSYNEQFF. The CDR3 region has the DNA TGTGCCACCAGCAGTCCCGCCTGGAGCTCCTACAATGAGCAGTTCTTC.

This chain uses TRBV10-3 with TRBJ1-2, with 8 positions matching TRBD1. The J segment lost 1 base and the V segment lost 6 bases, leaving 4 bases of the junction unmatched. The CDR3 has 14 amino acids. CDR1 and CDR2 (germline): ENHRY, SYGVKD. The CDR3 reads CAIRRGQVNYGYTF. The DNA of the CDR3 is TGTGCCATCAGACGGGGACAGGTTAACTATGGCTACACCTTC.

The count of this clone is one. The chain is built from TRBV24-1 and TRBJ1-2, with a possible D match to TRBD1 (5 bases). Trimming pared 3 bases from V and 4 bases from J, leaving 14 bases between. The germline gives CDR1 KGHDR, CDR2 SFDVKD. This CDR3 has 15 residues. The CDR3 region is CATSDPGTSFYGYTF. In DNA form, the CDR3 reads TGTGCCACCAGTGATCCCGGGACTTCTTTCTATGGCTACACCTTC.

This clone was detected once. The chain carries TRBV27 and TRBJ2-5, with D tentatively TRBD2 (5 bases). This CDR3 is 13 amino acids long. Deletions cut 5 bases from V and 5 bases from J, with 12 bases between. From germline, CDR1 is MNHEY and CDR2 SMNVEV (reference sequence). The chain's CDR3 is CASSIQRGETQYF. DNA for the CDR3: TGTGCCAGCAGTATACAGCGAGGGGAGACCCAGTACTTC.

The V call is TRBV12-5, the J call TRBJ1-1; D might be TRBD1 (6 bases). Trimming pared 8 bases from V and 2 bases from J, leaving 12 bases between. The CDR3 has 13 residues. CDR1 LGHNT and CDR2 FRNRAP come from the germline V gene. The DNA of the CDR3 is TGTGCTAGTACGGACAGCTTTAACACTGAAGCTTTCTTT. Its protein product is CASTDSFNTEAFF.

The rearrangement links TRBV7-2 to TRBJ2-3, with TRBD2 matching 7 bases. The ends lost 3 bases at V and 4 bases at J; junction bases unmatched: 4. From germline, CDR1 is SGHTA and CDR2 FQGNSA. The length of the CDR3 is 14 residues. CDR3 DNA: TGTGCCAGCAGCTTCGGACTAGTTTCAGATACGCAGTATTTT. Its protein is CASSFGLVSDTQYF.

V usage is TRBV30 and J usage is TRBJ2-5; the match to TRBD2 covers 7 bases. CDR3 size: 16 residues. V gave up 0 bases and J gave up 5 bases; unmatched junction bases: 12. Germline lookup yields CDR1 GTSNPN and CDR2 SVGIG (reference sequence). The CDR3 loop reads CAWSVMGREWRETQYF. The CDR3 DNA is TGTGCCTGGAGTGTAATGGGGCGGGAGTGGCGGGAGACCCAGTACTTC.

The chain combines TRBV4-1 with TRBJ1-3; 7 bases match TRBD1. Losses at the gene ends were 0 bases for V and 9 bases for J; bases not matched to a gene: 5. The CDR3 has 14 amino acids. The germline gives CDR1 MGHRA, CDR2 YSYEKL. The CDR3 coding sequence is TGCGCCAGCAGCCAAGATCAGGGGGTCGCCACCATATATTTT. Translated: CASSQDQGVATIYF.

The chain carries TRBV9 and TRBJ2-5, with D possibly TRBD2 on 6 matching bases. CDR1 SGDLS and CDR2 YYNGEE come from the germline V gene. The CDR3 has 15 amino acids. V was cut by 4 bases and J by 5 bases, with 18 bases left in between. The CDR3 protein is CASSPGSGGAETQYF. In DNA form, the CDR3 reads TGTGCCAGCAGCCCGGGGAGCGGAGGGGCGGAGACCCAGTACTTC.

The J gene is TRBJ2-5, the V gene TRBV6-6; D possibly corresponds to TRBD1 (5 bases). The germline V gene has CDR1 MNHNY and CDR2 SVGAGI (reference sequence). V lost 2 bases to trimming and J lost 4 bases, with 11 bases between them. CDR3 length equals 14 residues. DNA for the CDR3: TGTGCCAGCAGTTACGGGGCCTCCAGAGAGACCCAGTACTTC. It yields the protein CASSYGASRETQYF.

DNA for the CDR3: TGTGCCAGCAGCCAACTCCGGGACAGGGCTCCTCCGGCTTTCTTT. This encodes CASSQLRDRAPPAFF. This chain connects TRBV3-1 (or the pseudogene TRBV3-2) to TRBJ1-1, with 9 positions matching TRBD1. The CDR3 contains 15 residues. V lost 2 bases and J lost 11; bases outside the gene matches: 12. Germline CDR1 and CDR2: LGHDT and YNNKEL (reference sequence).